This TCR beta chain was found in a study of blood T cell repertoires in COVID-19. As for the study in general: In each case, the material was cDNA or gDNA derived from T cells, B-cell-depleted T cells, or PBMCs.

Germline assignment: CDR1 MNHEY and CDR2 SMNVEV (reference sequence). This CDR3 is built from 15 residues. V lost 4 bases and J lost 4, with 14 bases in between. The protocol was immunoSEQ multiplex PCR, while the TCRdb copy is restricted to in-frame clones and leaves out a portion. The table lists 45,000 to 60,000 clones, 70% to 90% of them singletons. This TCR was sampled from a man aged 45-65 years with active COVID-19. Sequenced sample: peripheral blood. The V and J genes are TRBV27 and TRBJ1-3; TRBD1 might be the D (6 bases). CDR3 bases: TGTGCCAGCAGTTCCGCAGGGGCAAGGGGAAACACCATATATTTT. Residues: CASSSAGARGNTIYF.